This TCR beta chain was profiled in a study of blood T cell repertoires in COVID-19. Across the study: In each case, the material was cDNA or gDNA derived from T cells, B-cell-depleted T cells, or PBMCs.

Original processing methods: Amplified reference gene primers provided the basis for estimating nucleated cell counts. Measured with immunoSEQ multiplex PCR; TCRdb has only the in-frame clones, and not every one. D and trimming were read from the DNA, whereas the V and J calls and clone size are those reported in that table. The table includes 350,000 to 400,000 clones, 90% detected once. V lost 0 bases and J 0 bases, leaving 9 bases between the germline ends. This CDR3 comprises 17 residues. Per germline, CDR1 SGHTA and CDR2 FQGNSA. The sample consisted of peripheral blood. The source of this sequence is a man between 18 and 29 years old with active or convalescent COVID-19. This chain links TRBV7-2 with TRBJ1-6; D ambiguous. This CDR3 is CASSLAFQASYNSPLHF. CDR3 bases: TGTGCCAGCAGCTTAGCGTTCCAGGCCTCCTATAATTCACCCCTCCACTTT.